The source of this T cell receptor (beta chain) is a study of identical twins. Overall study findings and caveats: Invariant populations such as MAIT and iNKT cells could partly muddle zero-insertion analyses. Clonotypes of the beta chain that were abundant in cord blood carried fewer insertions (memory repertoires showed none). Sequences that were beta out-of-frame showed weaker excess twin sharing.

This clonotype was seen a handful of times. The antigen is undetermined. In germline, CDR1 is MGHDK, CDR2 SYGVNS. The V and J ends lost 3 bases and 9 bases, in that order; junction bases with no gene match: 2. This CDR3 region has 12 residues. Template switching added a universal primer binding site, and final cDNA carried unique molecular identifiers. MiXCR, applied by TCRdb to the 5' RACE reads, yields one record per CDR3 protein. The table lists some 1,600,000 distinct CDR3 sequences, roughly 35% of them singletons, with around 0.3% in the top ten. The clonotype comes from a newborn girl in good health. The chain employs TRBV25-1 and TRBJ2-4; 7 bases are a match to TRBD2. The sample was cord blood. The CDR3 bases are TGTGCCAGCAGTGACAGGGAGGGCATTCAGTACTTC. This gives the protein CASSDREGIQYF.